Reported below is one TCR beta chain. Its antigen is unidentified. The study ran its PCR with 60 Vbeta and 13 Jbeta primers. Clones were read by immunoSEQ multiplex PCR, and TCRdb kept only the in-frame ones, dropping some. The sample has some 160,000 clones, about 78% seen once. These data originate in a study of cytomegalovirus exposure and HLA in healthy donors. Regarding the study as a whole: Most CMV-associated TCR beta chains appeared HLA-restricted in a later analysis. Relative to equally common others, HLA-associated TCR beta chains showed greater clonal expansion in a later analysis. A later analysis by the authors found several of the most significant clusters apparently linked to common viral pathogens. Per a later analysis, 15,000 to 20,000 TCR beta sequences showed association with HLA alleles at 0.05 false discovery rate.

The TCR comes from a man aged 55-75 years in good health and CMV-seronegative. The material sequenced was PBMCs.

In DNA form, the CDR3 reads TGTGCCAGCCTCGGGTCGGGGGGCTTTGGCAATCAGCCCCAGCATTTT. Protein product: CASLGSGGFGNQPQHF. The chain uses TRBV28 and TRBJ1-5; possible D gene TRBD1, 6 bases. Deletions cut 8 bases from V and 2 bases from J, with 19 bases between. The V gene's germline CDR1 is MDHEN and CDR2 SYDVKM. The CDR3 consists of 16 residues.